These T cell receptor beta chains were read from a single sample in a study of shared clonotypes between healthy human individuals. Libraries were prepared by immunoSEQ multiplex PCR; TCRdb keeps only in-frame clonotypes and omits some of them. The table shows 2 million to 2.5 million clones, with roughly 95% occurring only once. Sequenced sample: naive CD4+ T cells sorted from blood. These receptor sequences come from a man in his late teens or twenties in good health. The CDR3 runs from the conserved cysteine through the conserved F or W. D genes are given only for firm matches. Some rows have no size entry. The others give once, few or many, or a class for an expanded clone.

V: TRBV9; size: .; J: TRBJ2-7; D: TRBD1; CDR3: CASSAGTGGYEQYF; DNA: TGTGCCAGCAGCGCCGGGACAGGGGGATACGAGCAGTACTTC
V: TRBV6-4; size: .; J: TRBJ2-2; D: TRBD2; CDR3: CASTGLARTGELFF; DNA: TGTGCCAGCACGGGACTAGCTAGAACCGGGGAGCTGTTTTTT
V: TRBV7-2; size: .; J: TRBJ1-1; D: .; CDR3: CASSYSGTEAFF; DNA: TGTGCCAGCAGTTACTCCGGCACTGAAGCTTTCTTT
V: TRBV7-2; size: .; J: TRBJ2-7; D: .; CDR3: CASSLAGASSSYEQYF; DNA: TGTGCCAGCAGCTTAGCAGGGGCCTCTAGCTCCTACGAGCAGTACTTC
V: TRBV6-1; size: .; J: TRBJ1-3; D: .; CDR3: CATLRPGLGNTIYF; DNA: TGTGCCACCCTACGCCCAGGGTTAGGAAACACCATATATTTT
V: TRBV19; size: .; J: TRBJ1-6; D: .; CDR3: CASKDSVYNSPLHF; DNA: TGTGCCAGTAAAGACAGCGTTTATAATTCACCCCTCCACTTT
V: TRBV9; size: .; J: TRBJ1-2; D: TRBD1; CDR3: CASSAGQGKYDYTF; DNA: TGTGCCAGCAGCGCAGGACAGGGGAAATATGACTACACCTTC
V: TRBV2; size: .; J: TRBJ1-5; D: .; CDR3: CASSGTGNQPQHF; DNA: TGTGCCAGCAGTGGGACAGGCAATCAGCCCCAGCATTTT
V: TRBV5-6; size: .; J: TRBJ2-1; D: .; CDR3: CASSLDTTNEQFF; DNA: TGTGCCAGCAGCTTGGACACTACCAATGAGCAGTTCTTC
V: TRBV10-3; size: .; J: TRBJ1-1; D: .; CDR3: CAISGYREPAFF; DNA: TGTGCCATCAGTGGTTACAGGGAACCAGCTTTCTTT
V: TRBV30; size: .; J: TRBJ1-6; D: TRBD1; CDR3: CAWTWGTVSSYNSPLHF; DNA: TGTGCCTGGACGTGGGGGACAGTGAGCTCCTATAATTCACCCCTCCACTTT
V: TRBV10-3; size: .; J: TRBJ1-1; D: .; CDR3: CAISEGHQNTEAFF; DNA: TGTGCCATCAGTGAGGGACACCAGAACACTGAAGCTTTCTTT
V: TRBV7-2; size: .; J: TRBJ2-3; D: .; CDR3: CASSPRDTGGDTQYF; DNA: TGTGCCAGCAGCCCACGGGACACCGGAGGCGATACGCAGTATTTT
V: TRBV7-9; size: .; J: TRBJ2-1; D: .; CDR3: CASSLGDGGQFF; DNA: TGTGCCAGCAGCTTAGGCGACGGGGGGCAGTTCTTC
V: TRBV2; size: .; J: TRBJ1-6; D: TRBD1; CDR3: CASSADRGTGSPLHF; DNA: TGTGCCAGCAGTGCGGACAGGGGCACTGGTTCACCCCTCCACTTT
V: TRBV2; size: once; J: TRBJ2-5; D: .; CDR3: CASSEELIQETQYF; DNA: TGTGCCAGCAGTGAAGAACTAATCCAAGAGACCCAGTACTTC
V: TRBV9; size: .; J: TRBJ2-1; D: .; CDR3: CASSTRDPNEQFF; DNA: TGTGCCAGCAGCACCCGGGACCCCAATGAGCAGTTCTTC
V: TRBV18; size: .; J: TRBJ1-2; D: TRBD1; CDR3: CASSPPGQGGYGYTF; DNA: TGTGCCAGCTCACCACCGGGACAGGGAGGGTATGGCTACACCTTC
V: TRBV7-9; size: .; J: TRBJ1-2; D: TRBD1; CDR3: CASSLQGAPGYGYTF; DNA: TGTGCCAGCAGCTTACAGGGGGCGCCGGGCTATGGCTACACCTTC
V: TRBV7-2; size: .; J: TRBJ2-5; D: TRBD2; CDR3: CASSPQASGIETQYF; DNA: TGTGCCAGCAGCCCCCAGGCTAGCGGAATAGAGACCCAGTACTTC
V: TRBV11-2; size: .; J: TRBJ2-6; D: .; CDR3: CASSRITGPSGANVLTF; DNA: TGTGCCAGCAGCCGAATTACAGGACCCTCTGGGGCCAACGTCCTGACTTTC
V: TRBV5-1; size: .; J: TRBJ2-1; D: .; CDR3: CASSLVAEQFF; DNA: TGCGCCAGCAGCTTAGTGGCTGAGCAGTTCTTC
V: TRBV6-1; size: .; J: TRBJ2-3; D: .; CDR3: CASSRGGGEDTQYF; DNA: TGTGCCAGCAGCCGCGGCGGCGGGGAAGATACGCAGTATTTT
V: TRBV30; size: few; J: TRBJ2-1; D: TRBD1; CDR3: CAWRGDREYNEQFF; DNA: TGTGCCTGGCGGGGGGACAGGGAGTACAATGAGCAGTTCTTC
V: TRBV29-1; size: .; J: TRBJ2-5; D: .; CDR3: CSVGSGLRAEETQYF; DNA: TGCAGCGTTGGGAGTGGGCTCCGGGCCGAAGAGACCCAGTACTTC
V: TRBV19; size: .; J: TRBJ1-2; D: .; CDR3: CATTQGGNLNYGYTF; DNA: TGTGCCACCACTCAAGGTGGGAACCTTAACTATGGCTACACCTTC
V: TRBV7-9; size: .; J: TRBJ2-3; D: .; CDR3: CASSLGTIITDTQYF; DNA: TGTGCCAGCAGCTTAGGGACAATAATCACAGATACGCAGTATTTT
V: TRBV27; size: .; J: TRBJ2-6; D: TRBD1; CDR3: CASSRKGQGNLSGANVLTF; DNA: TGTGCCAGCAGTAGGAAGGGACAGGGGAATTTGTCCGGGGCCAACGTCCTGACTTTC
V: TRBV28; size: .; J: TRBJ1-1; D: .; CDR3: CASRSTEAFF; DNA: TGTGCCAGCAGGAGCACTGAAGCTTTCTTT
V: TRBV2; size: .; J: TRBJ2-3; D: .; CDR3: CASSDAKGGWGTDTQYF; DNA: TGTGCCAGCAGTGACGCCAAGGGCGGGTGGGGCACAGATACGCAGTATTTT
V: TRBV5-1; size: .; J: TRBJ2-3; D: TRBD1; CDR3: CASSSRTGPDTQYF; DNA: TGCGCCAGCAGCTCACGGACAGGGCCAGATACGCAGTATTTT
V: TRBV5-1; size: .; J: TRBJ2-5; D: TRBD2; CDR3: CASSFRGGGAEETQYF; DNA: TGCGCCAGCAGCTTCAGGGGCGGGGGGGCCGAAGAGACCCAGTACTTC